This T cell receptor (beta chain) was found in a study of beta chain features in type 1 diabetes. Findings of the study overall: Shorter TCRB CDR3s, moderately but significantly so, were found in Type 1 diabetes patients in all four CD4+ subsets.

It was via CD45RO/CCR7/CD25/CD127/CD95/CD27 that CD4+ naive, central memory, regulatory and stem cell-like memory cells were sorted. For this clone: Antigen specificity is unknown.

cDNA synthesis used the whole RNA isolate, giving expressed TCRB sequences. Profiled with immunoSEQ multiplex PCR; TCRdb holds only in-frame clones, not every one. The data hold hundreds of thousands of clones, with around 9% observed a single time. The V segment lost 7 bases and the J segment 0 bases; nucleotides outside the gene matches: 11. CDR3 length: 16 residues. This receptor was taken from a man aged 30-40 years with type 1 diabetes. The chain couples TRBV23-1 to TRBJ2-7, with 8 bases fitting TRBD2. TRBV23-1 is placed among ORFs of uncertain function. Sequenced material: central memory CD4+ T cells from blood. The CDR3 coding sequence is TGCGCCAGCATTAGTCTCCGAGCGGGGGACTCCTACGAGCAGTACTTC. Protein product: CASISLRAGDSYEQYF.